These 30 T cell receptor beta chains originate from one sample sequenced in a study of blood T cell repertoires in COVID-19 (dated by TCRdb to the early 2020s). The library was built by means of the immunoSEQ multiplex PCR assay. Entries here come from immuneACCESS through TCRdb and include only in-frame sequences with V and J called. Some clones fail to appear in such tables; in the studies checked, an unresolved V gene covers under half of the shortfall, and the cause of the remainder is unknown. The sample profile shows over 250,000 clones; about nine tenths of them were found once. Roughly 1.9% of the sample lies in the top ten. The source material was PBMCs or T cells enriched from blood (not recorded which). These receptors all come from a woman aged 55-70 years who had recovered from COVID-19.

The V gene is TRBV27, the J gene TRBJ1-5; D is unresolved. Germline CDR1 and CDR2: MNHEY and SMNVEV (reference sequence). V shed 6 bases and J shed 7 bases, with 16 bases lying between them. The CDR3 has 14 amino acids. In DNA form, the CDR3 reads TGTGCCAGCAGCGCTAGTGTTTTAGGACAGCCCCAGCATTTT. Residues: CASSASVLGQPQHF.

The table lists this clone with a few counts. This chain links TRBV19 with TRBJ1-4; TRBD1 might be the D (6 bases). The V gene lost 9 bases and the J gene lost 5 bases, with 22 bases spanning the gap. CDR3 length: 16 amino acids. The germline V gene encodes CDR1 LNHDA and CDR2 SQIVND (reference sequence). CDR3 bases: TGTGCCAGCCAAAAAGCAGGGACAAATCGAAATGAAAAACTGTTTTTT. This translates into CASQKAGTNRNEKLFF.

The chain has TRBV3-1 (or the pseudogene TRBV3-2) and TRBJ1-1; D is unclear. The CDR3 runs to 15 residues. Germline V CDR1 and CDR2: LGHDT, YNNKEL (reference sequence). V was cut by 4 bases and J by 0 bases, with 12 bases left in between. CDR3 in DNA: TGTGCCAGCAGCCCAGGCACGGTAATGAACACTGAAGCTTTCTTT. It is translated as CASSPGTVMNTEAFF.

The chain is built from TRBV18 and TRBJ2-5, with D possibly being TRBD1 (5 bases). Trimming pared 2 bases from V and 2 bases from J, leaving 9 bases between. Germline V gene data show CDR1 as KGHSH and CDR2 as LQKENI. The CDR3 contains 14 residues. The CDR3 loop is CASSPKDRQETQYF. The CDR3 region has the DNA TGTGCCAGCTCACCAAAAGACAGACAAGAGACCCAGTACTTC. The full variable domain, with the rest looked up from reference TRBV18 and TRBJ2-5, is NAGVMQNPRHLVRRRGQEARLRCSPMKGHSHVYWYRQLPEEGLKFMVYLQKENIIDESGMPKERFSAEFPKEGPSILRIQQVVRGDSAAYFCASSPKDRQETQYFGPGTRLLVL.

The chain has TRBV27 and TRBJ2-1; possible D gene TRBD2, 5 bases. Between the trimmed V and J ends, which lost 1 base and 0 bases, there was a span of 10 bases. The V gene's germline CDR1 is MNHEY and CDR2 SMNVEV (reference sequence). This CDR3 spans 16 amino acids. CDR3 sequence (DNA): TGTGCCAGCAGTTTATTGCGGAGGAGCTCCTACAATGAGCAGTTCTTC. Protein product: CASSLLRRSSYNEQFF.

Notes on this clone: Other DNA sequences in the sample encode the same CDR3. The V gene is TRBV5-1, the J gene TRBJ1-1; a weak D match, TRBD1 (6 bases). In germline, CDR1 is SGHRS, CDR2 YFSETQ. CDR3 length equals 13 residues. Between the trimmed V and J ends, which lost 4 bases and 1 base, there was a span of 8 bases. Written as DNA, the CDR3 is TGCGCCAGCAGCGAACAGGGGAACACTGAAGCTTTCTTT. Protein sequence: CASSEQGNTEAFF.

V gene TRBV27 combines with J gene TRBJ1-1; D unclear. The germline gives CDR1 MNHEY, CDR2 SMNVEV (reference sequence). The CDR3 consists of 14 residues. The ends were cut back, 6 bases at V and 1 base at J, with 12 bases in the middle. The CDR3 loop is CASRSLSSNTEAFF. For the CDR3, the DNA is TGTGCCAGCAGGTCCCTCAGTTCGAACACTGAAGCTTTCTTT.

The chain is built from TRBV24-1 and TRBJ2-1, with D maybe TRBD1 (6 bases). The germline V and J ends were trimmed by 4 bases and 6 bases, with 15 bases remaining between them. Germline V gene sequence: CDR1 KGHDR, CDR2 SFDVKD. This CDR3 is 15 amino acids long. CDR3 nucleotides: TGTGCCACCAGTGACCCACGACAGGCGGGCAATGAGCAGTTCTTC. Amino acid sequence: CATSDPRQAGNEQFF.

This clone has just one count. The chain combines TRBV6-5 with TRBJ1-6, with D maybe TRBD1 (6 bases). Germline-derived CDR1 and CDR2 are MNHEY and SVGAGI. CDR3 length: 14 amino acids. V was clipped by 9 bases and J by 6 bases, with 15 bases between them. The CDR3 protein is CASVTGPFNSPLHF. In DNA form, the CDR3 reads TGTGCCAGTGTGACAGGTCCCTTTAATTCACCCCTCCACTTT.

The V and J genes are TRBV7-9 and TRBJ2-1; TRBD2 aligns across 9 bases. This CDR3 has 16 residues. Germline values: CDR1 SEHNR, CDR2 FQNEAQ (reference sequence). Trimming took 6 bases from V and 6 from J; bases not matched to a gene: 12. The DNA of the CDR3 is TGTGCCAGCAGGCCCAGCTCGGCGGGAGGGACCAATGAGCAGTTCTTC. Translation: CASRPSSAGGTNEQFF.

V usage is TRBV6-5 and J usage is TRBJ1-1, with 8 bases aligning to TRBD1. Germline-derived CDR1 and CDR2 are MNHEY and SVGAGI. V lost 7 bases, J lost 1 base, and 8 bases stayed unmatched. The CDR3 consists of 15 residues. The CDR3 region is CASTPNQGANTEAFF. Here the CDR3 DNA reads TGTGCCAGCACCCCAAACCAGGGGGCGAACACTGAAGCTTTCTTT.

This clone was seen once. V and J are TRBV6-5 and TRBJ1-1; 7 bases are a match to TRBD1. This CDR3 contains 14 residues. J gave up 1 base and V 7 bases, and 6 bases lay outside the gene matches. CDR1 and CDR2 (germline): MNHEY, SVGAGI. CDR3 DNA sequence: TGTGCCAGCACCGAGGACAGGAGGAACACTGAAGCTTTCTTT. Its translation: CASTEDRRNTEAFF.

The J gene is TRBJ2-3, the V gene TRBV3-1 (or the pseudogene TRBV3-2); 10 nucleotides align to TRBD2. Unmatched junction bases numbered 3, after V lost 5 bases and J lost 4 bases. Germline CDR1 and CDR2: LGHDT and YNNKEL (reference sequence). This CDR3 has 14 residues. CDR3 nucleotides: TGTGCCAGCAGCGCTAGCGGGAGTGCAGATACGCAGTATTTT. This sequence encodes CASSASGSADTQYF.

The chain is built from TRBV5-4 and TRBJ2-4; D is possibly TRBD2 (5 bases). The CDR3 length is 15 residues. CDR1 is SGHNT and CDR2 is YYREEE in the germline V gene (reference sequence). Trimming took off 1 base at V and 0 bases at J, with 8 bases between the two ends. CDR3 DNA sequence: TGTGCCAGCAGCTTGAGCGGACTAGCCAAAAACATTCAGTACTTC. Amino acids: CASSLSGLAKNIQYF.

The V gene is TRBV10-2, the J gene TRBJ1-3; D perhaps matches TRBD1 (6 bases). Deletions cut 3 bases from V and 4 bases from J, with 16 bases between. CDR1 and CDR2 from the germline V gene are WSHSY and SAAADI. This CDR3 region has 16 residues. The CDR3 region is CASSDGQGSMGNTIYF. The CDR3 DNA reads TGCGCCAGCAGTGATGGGCAGGGGTCGATGGGAAACACCATATATTTT.

The genes are TRBV19 and TRBJ1-6; TRBD1 matches 10 bases. Trimming removed 6 bases from V and 3 bases from J; junction bases left unmatched: 8. The CDR3 has 17 residues. Germline assignment: CDR1 LNHDA and CDR2 SQIVND (reference sequence). CDR3 sequence (DNA): TGTGCCAGTAGCCTGGGGAGGACAGGGGGCTATAATTCACCCCTCCACTTT. Its translation: CASSLGRTGGYNSPLHF.

The chain carries TRBV7-9 and TRBJ1-2; 7 bases match TRBD1. With 0 bases clipped from V and 7 bases from J, the junction kept 8 bases outside the gene matches. The V gene's germline CDR1 is SEHNR and CDR2 FQNEAQ (reference sequence). The CDR3 extends over 15 amino acids. CDR3 coding DNA: TGTGCCAGCAGCTTAGCAGGGGGCGCCGGGGCTGGCTACACCTTC. This gives the protein CASSLAGGAGAGYTF.

The chain has TRBV18 and TRBJ2-7, with 13 bases fitting TRBD2. CDR3 length equals 14 residues. Germline CDR1 and CDR2: KGHSH and LQKENI. V shed 5 bases, J shed 12 bases, and the junction held 10 bases outside the gene matches. The CDR3 is CASSRDTGTSGMYF. DNA of the CDR3: TGTGCCAGCTCAAGGGACACTGGGACTAGCGGGATGTACTTC.

The genes are TRBV18 and TRBJ2-7; TRBD2 matches 7 bases. Germline-derived CDR1 and CDR2 are KGHSH and LQKENI. V trimming: 0 bases; J trimming: 4 bases; junction bases outside the gene matches: 3. The CDR3 runs 14 residues. The CDR3 bases are TGTGCCAGCTCACCACCGGGAGGGCCATACGAGCAGTACTTC. Protein sequence: CASSPPGGPYEQYF.

This chain's CDR3 is CASSLDQGPGELFF. CDR3 coding DNA: TGTGCCAGCAGCTTAGATCAGGGCCCGGGGGAGCTGTTTTTT. The chain recombines TRBV11-3 with TRBJ2-2; TRBD1 might be the D (5 bases). The CDR3 is 14 residues long. V was trimmed by 0 bases and J by 8 bases, leaving 10 bases between them. Germline loops: CDR1 SGHNT, CDR2 YENEEA.

The chain couples TRBV14 to TRBJ2-1, with TRBD1 matching 10 bases. The CDR3 runs to 17 residues. Trimming removed 0 bases from V and 7 bases from J; junction bases left unmatched: 9. The germline CDR1 and CDR2 sequences are SGHDN and FVKESK. CDR3 region: CASSQDPRTGGRNEQFF. In DNA, the CDR3 is TGTGCCAGCAGCCAAGACCCCCGGACAGGGGGGAGGAATGAGCAGTTCTTC.

The chain is built from TRBV10-3 and TRBJ1-5, with D perhaps matching TRBD1 (5 bases). This CDR3 has 17 residues. The germline V gene encodes CDR1 ENHRY and CDR2 SYGVKD. Trimming took 2 bases from V and 4 from J, leaving 18 bases between them. The CDR3, as DNA: TGTGCCATCAGTGAGAGGGGTGAGGTGACAAAGAATCAGCCCCAGCATTTT. Amino acid sequence: CAISERGEVTKNQPQHF.

The gene calls are TRBV10-2 and TRBJ1-1; tentatively, D is TRBD1 (6 bases). Germline CDR1 reads WSHSY; CDR2 reads SAAADI. The V end was cut by 5 bases, the J end by 4 bases, with 8 bases between. This CDR3 is built from 12 residues. Here the CDR3 DNA reads TGCGCCAGCAGTCCAGGGGTCACTGAAGCTTTCTTT. The encoded protein is CASSPGVTEAFF.

The chain combines TRBV7-8 with TRBJ2-3; D not resolved. The V end was cut by 1 base, the J end by 5 bases, with 13 bases between. CDR3 size: 15 residues. Germline values: CDR1 SGHVS, CDR2 FQNEAQ. The DNA of the CDR3 is TGTGCCAGCAGCTTAGGCCCTCACCCCGGAGATACGCAGTATTTT. Translated: CASSLGPHPGDTQYF.

This clone has more than one count but fewer than ten. V usage is TRBV14 and J usage is TRBJ1-2; no clear D gene. The germline gives CDR1 SGHDN, CDR2 FVKESK. The CDR3 totals 15 residues. V gave up 1 base and J gave up 3 bases, with 12 bases separating them. CDR3 protein: CASSQVGSEDYGYTF. In nucleotides, the CDR3 is TGTGCCAGCAGCCAAGTGGGGAGTGAGGACTATGGCTACACCTTC. The whole variable domain, filled in from reference TRBV14 and TRBJ1-2, reads EAGVTQFPSHSVIEKGQTVTLRCDPISGHDNLYWYRRVMGKEIKFLLHFVKESKQDESGMPNNRFLAERTGGTYSTLKVQPAELEDSGVYFCASSQVGSEDYGYTFGSGTRLTVV.

The chain joins TRBV30 to TRBJ1-1; possibly TRBD1 for D (5 bases). CDR1 GTSNPN and CDR2 SVGIG come from the germline V gene (reference sequence). The CDR3 runs to 15 residues. The V end lost 3 bases, the J end lost 1 base, and 15 bases lay between the germline ends. CDR3 DNA: TGTGCCTGGAGCACACCAACCACAGGGAACACTGAAGCTTTCTTT. Amino acid sequence: CAWSTPTTGNTEAFF.

This chain joins TRBV19 and TRBJ1-5, with D possibly matching TRBD1 (6 bases). Germline CDR1 LNHDA, CDR2 SQIVND (reference sequence). The V end was cut by 3 bases, the J end by 2 bases, with 8 bases between. There are 14 residues in the CDR3. The CDR3 loop is CASSIRGGNQPQHF. CDR3 DNA: TGTGCCAGTAGTATCAGGGGTGGCAATCAGCCCCAGCATTTT.

CDR3 region: CASSLRGGSTEAFF. Written as DNA, the CDR3 is TGCGCCAGCAGCTTGCGCGGGGGCTCAACTGAAGCTTTCTTT. J is TRBJ1-1 and V is TRBV5-1; tentatively, D is TRBD1 (6 bases). With 1 base removed from V and 5 bases from J, the gap between germline ends came to 12 bases. This CDR3 contains 14 residues. The germline V gene encodes CDR1 SGHRS and CDR2 YFSETQ.

V usage is TRBV6-6 and J usage is TRBJ1-1; TRBD1 agrees at 8 bases. Germline CDR1 MNHNY, CDR2 SVGAGI (reference sequence). The CDR3 runs 13 residues. Losses at the gene ends were 6 bases for V and 2 bases for J; bases not matched to a gene: 2. CDR3 bases: TGTGCCAGCAGATCAGGGGGCAACACTGAAGCTTTCTTT. Translation gives CASRSGGNTEAFF.

CDR3 region: CASTTSGYQETQYF. The CDR3 DNA sequence: TGTGCCAGCACGACTAGCGGGTACCAAGAGACCCAGTACTTC. This rearrangement joins TRBV25-1 to TRBJ2-5, with 10 bases aligning to TRBD2. The CDR3 consists of 14 residues. Germline trimming cut 7 bases from V and 0 bases from J; bases unmatched to any gene: 2. In germline, CDR1 is MGHDK, CDR2 SYGVNS.